The next 10 T cell receptor beta chains were all read from a single sample in a study of blood T cells in healthy people across ages. The second PCR ran roughly 6 to 11 cycles with a sample-barcoded 5' primer and J-beta primers. One entry per CDR3 protein, called by TCRdb with MiXCR from the 5' RACE reads. The sample lists over a million distinct CDR3 sequences, less than 25% occurring once. This same sample was also taken into another study, of T cells of mothers and their children.

Sequenced: blood. The receptors were sampled from a girl aged 2 to 10 in good health.

This clonotype has at least ten counts. V usage is TRBV20-1 and J usage is TRBJ2-2; D unclear. Trimming pared 0 bases from V and 4 bases from J, leaving 15 bases between. Germline V gene lookup returns CDR1 DFQATT and CDR2 SNEGSKA (reference sequence). The CDR3 sequence is 16 residues long. The CDR3 region is CSARETSTGLTGELFF. CDR3 bases: TGCAGTGCTAGAGAAACGTCGACTGGCCTCACCGGGGAGCTGTTTTTT.

The chain combines TRBV6-1 with TRBJ1-1; D is perhaps TRBD1 (6 bases). CDR1 MNHNS and CDR2 SASEGT come from the germline V gene. Trimming shortened V by 5 bases and J by 3 bases, and 16 bases separated the two germline ends. CDR3 length: 15 amino acids. The CDR3 reads CASSPWTESDTEAFF. For the CDR3, the DNA is TGTGCCAGCAGTCCGTGGACAGAGAGCGACACTGAAGCTTTCTTT.

This clonotype was seen only a few times. The chain recombines TRBV12-5 with TRBJ1-5; D remains ambiguous. V shed 3 bases and J shed 7 bases, with 7 bases lying between them. CDR3 size: 12 residues. Germline V gene data show CDR1 as LGHNT and CDR2 as FRNRAP. The CDR3 loop reads CASGFSTQPQHF. Here the CDR3 DNA reads TGTGCTAGTGGTTTCTCGACGCAGCCCCAGCATTTT.

The CDR3 bases are TGTGCCACCATTGGACAGGAGGGAGTTGCTTTCTTT. Protein product: CATIGQEGVAFF. J is TRBJ1-1 and V is TRBV24-1; 7 positions agree with TRBD1. The CDR3 runs to 12 residues. With 8 bases clipped from V and 11 bases from J, the junction kept 10 bases outside the gene matches. Germline-derived CDR1 and CDR2 are KGHDR and SFDVKD.

The chain employs TRBV7-2 and TRBJ2-5, with a possible D match to TRBD1 (6 bases). The J call may be faulty, since TRBJ2-7 better matches the DNA end. CDR3 size: 16 residues. In germline, CDR1 is SGHTA, CDR2 FQGNSA. The CDR3 protein is CASSQTKGEISHEQYF. Here the CDR3 DNA reads TGTGCCAGCAGCCAGACGAAGGGGGAAATCTCTCACGAGCAGTACTTC.

The chain uses TRBV24-1 and TRBJ2-5, with 9 bases lining up with TRBD1. J lost 5 bases, V lost 3 bases, and 6 bases had no gene match. This CDR3 contains 15 residues. Germline CDR1 KGHDR, CDR2 SFDVKD. The CDR3 here is CATSDGGTGRETQYF. CDR3 DNA sequence: TGTGCCACCAGTGATGGGGGGACAGGGAGGGAGACCCAGTACTTC.

J is TRBJ2-5 and V is TRBV7-9, with 9 bases lining up with TRBD2. Unmatched junction bases numbered 11, after V lost 2 bases and J lost 4 bases. Germline assignment: CDR1 SEHNR and CDR2 FQNEAQ (reference sequence). The CDR3 has 17 amino acids. For the CDR3, the DNA is TGTGCCAGCAGCTTATATCTCGCGGGGGGGCCAGGAGAGACCCAGTACTTC. Amino acids: CASSLYLAGGPGETQYF. Looking up the rest from reference TRBV7-9 and TRBJ2-5 gives the full variable domain: DTGVSQNPRHKITKRGQNVTFRCDPISEHNRLYWYRQTLGQGPEFLTYFQNEAQLEKSRLLSDRFSAERPKGSFSTLEIQRTEQGDSAMYLCASSLYLAGGPGETQYFGPGTRLLVL.

The chain carries TRBV7-9 and TRBJ1-1; D is uncertain. Trimming removed 1 base from V and 2 bases from J, with 11 bases in between. Germline lookup yields CDR1 SEHNR and CDR2 FQNEAQ (reference sequence). This CDR3 region has 15 residues. The CDR3 coding sequence is TGTGCCAGCAGCTTAGAAGCAGGAGGTAACACTGAAGCTTTCTTT. It translates to CASSLEAGGNTEAFF.

The chain has TRBV9 and TRBJ2-1; TRBD2 is a possible D gene (5 bases). The germline V gene has CDR1 SGDLS and CDR2 YYNGEE. The CDR3 loop spans 16 amino acids. Between the trimmed V and J ends, which lost 0 bases and 2 bases, there was a span of 12 bases. The CDR3 DNA reads as TGTGCCAGCAGCGTAGCGGGTGGGCGGGCCTACAATGAGCAGTTCTTC. It yields the protein CASSVAGGRAYNEQFF. The complete variable domain, with remaining parts taken from reference TRBV9 and TRBJ2-1, reads DSGVTQTPKHLITATGQRVTLRCSPRSGDLSVYWYQQSLDQGLQFLIQYYNGEERAKGNILERFSAQQFPDLHSELNLSSLELGDSALYFCASSVAGGRAYNEQFFGPGTRLTVL.

The J gene is TRBJ2-2, the V gene TRBV20-1; D is perhaps TRBD1 (5 bases). This CDR3 spans 13 amino acids. Trimming left V 7 bases short and J 2 bases short, with 11 bases between. CDR1 is DFQATT and CDR2 is SNEGSKA in the germline V gene (reference sequence). The CDR3 sequence: CSVAQGNTGELFF. The CDR3 region has the DNA TGCAGTGTAGCCCAGGGAAACACCGGGGAGCTGTTTTTT.